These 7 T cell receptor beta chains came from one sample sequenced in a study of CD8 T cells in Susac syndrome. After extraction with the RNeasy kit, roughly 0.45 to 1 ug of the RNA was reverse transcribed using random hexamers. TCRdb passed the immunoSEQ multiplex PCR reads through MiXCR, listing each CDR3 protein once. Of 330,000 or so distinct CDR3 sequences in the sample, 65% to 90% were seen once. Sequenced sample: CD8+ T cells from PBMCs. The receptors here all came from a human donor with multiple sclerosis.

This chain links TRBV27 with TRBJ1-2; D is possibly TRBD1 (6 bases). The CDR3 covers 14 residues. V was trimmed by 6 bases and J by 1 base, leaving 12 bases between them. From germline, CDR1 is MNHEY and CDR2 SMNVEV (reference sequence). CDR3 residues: CASSPTGYNYGYTF. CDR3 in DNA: TGTGCCAGCAGCCCTACAGGGTATAACTATGGCTACACCTTC.

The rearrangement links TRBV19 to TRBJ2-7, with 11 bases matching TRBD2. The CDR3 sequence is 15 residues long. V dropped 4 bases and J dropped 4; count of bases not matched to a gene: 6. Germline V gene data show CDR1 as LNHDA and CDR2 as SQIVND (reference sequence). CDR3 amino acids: CASSTGTSGGYEQYF. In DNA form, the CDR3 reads TGTGCCAGTAGTACGGGGACTAGCGGCGGTTACGAGCAGTACTTC.

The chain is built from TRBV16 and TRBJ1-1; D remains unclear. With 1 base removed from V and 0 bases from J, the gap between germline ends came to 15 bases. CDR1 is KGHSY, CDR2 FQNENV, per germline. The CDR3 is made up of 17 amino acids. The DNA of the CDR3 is TGTGCCAGCAGCCAATTCTACGGCGAAGTTCTGAACACTGAAGCTTTCTTT. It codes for CASSQFYGEVLNTEAFF.

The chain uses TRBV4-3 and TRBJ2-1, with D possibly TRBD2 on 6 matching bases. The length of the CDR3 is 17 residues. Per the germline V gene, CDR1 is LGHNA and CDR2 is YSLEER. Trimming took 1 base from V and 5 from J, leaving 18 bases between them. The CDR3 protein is CASSQVGLPRRDNEQFF. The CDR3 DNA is TGCGCCAGCAGCCAAGTAGGACTACCCCGGCGGGACAATGAGCAGTTCTTC.

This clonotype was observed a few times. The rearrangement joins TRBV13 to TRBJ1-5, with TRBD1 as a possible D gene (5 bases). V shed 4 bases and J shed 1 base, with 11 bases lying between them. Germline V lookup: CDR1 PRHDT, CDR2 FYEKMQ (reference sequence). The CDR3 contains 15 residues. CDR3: CASSSGTSSNQPQHF. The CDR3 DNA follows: TGTGCCAGCAGCTCGGGGACTTCAAGCAATCAGCCCCAGCATTTT.

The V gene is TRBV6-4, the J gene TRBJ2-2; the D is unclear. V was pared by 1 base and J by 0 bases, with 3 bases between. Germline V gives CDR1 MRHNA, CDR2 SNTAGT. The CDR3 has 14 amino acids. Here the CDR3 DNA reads TGTGCCAGCAGTGACTTTGCGAACACCGGGGAGCTGTTTTTT. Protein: CASSDFANTGELFF.

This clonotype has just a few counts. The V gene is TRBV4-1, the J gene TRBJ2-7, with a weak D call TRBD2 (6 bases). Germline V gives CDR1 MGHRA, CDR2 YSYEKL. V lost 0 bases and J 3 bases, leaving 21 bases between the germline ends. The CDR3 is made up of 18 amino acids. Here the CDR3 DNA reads TGCGCCAGCAGCCAAGAAGCGTTTTTTTTGGCGGGGCACTACGAGCAGTACTTC. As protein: CASSQEAFFLAGHYEQYF.